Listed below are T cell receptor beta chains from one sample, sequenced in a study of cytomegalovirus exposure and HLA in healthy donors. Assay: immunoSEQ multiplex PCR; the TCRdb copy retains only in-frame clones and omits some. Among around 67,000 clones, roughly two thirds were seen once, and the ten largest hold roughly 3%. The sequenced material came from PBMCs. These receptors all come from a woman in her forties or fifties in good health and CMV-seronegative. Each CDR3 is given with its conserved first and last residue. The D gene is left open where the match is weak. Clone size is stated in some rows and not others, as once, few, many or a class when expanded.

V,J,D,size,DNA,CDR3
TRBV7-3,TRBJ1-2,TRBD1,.,TGTGCCAGCAGCCCGTCAAGGGGGCAGGACTACACCTTC,CASSPSRGQDYTF
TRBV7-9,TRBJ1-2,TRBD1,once,TGTTCCAGCAGCTCCGGACAGGGAAGCGTCTATGGCTACACCTTC,CSSSSGQGSVYGYTF
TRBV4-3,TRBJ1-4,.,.,TGCGCCAGCAGCCAAGTTTTCGGAGCAACTAATGAAAAACTGTTTTTT,CASSQVFGATNEKLFF
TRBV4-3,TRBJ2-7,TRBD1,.,TGCGCCAGCAGCCAACGGGGACAGACAAGATACGAGCAGTACTTC,CASSQRGQTRYEQYF
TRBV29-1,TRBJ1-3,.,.,TGCAGCGTTCGAAGGGAGGCTGGAAACACCATATATTTT,CSVRREAGNTIYF
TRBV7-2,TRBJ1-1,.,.,TGTGCCAGCAGCTTAGTAGGGGCGGACACTGAAGCTTTCTTT,CASSLVGADTEAFF
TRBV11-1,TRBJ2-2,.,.,TGTGCCAGCAGCTTAGCGGGGCCTACCTCGAACACCGGGGAGCTGTTTTTT,CASSLAGPTSNTGELFF
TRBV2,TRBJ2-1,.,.,TGTGCCAGCAAGAGGGATACCTACAATGAGCAGTTCTTC,CASKRDTYNEQFF
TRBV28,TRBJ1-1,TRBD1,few,TGTGCCAGCAGCAACGACAGGGGGTTCCAAGCTTTCTTT,CASSNDRGFQAFF
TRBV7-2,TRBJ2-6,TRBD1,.,TGTGCCAGCAGTACAGGGGTGGGCGGGGCCAACGTCCTGACTTTC,CASSTGVGGANVLTF
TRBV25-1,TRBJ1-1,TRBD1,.,TGTGCCAGCAAGGGACAGGGGCGGAACACTGAAGCTTTCTTT,CASKGQGRNTEAFF
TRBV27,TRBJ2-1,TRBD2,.,TGTGCCAGCAGTGACAGACTAGCGTTGAGCTCCTACAATGAGCAGTTCTTC,CASSDRLALSSYNEQFF
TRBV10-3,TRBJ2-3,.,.,TGTGCCATCAAACTCAGCGGAGACACAGATACGCAGTATTTT,CAIKLSGDTDTQYF
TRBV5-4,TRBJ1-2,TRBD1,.,TGTGCCAGCAGCTCGGGACAGGGGGTCGGTGGCTACACCTTC,CASSSGQGVGGYTF
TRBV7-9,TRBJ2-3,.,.,TGTGCCAGCAGCCGGGACTTCTATACGCAGTATTTT,CASSRDFYTQYF